The present TCR beta chain was sequenced within a study of cytomegalovirus exposure and HLA in healthy donors. Study-wide results and limits: In a later analysis, TCR beta V- and J-gene trimming was associated with a missense DCLRE1C variant. Cytomegalovirus-associated TCR beta chains were listed, numbering 164. For most TCR beta V segments, an earlier analysis put the productive rate at about 87% or about 30% of the time. No immune exposure information besides CMV serostatus was available.

PCR primers comprised 60 Vbeta and 13 Jbeta primers. The data were produced by immunoSEQ multiplex PCR, yet TCRdb's version contains in-frame clones alone and is incomplete. The table lists around 120,000 clones, 75% to 85% of them singletons. As to this clone: Antigen specificity is unknown.

This clonotype originated in a man aged 50 to 59 in good health and CMV-seronegative. The sequenced material came from PBMCs.

CDR3 sequence: CASSLLAGGQETQYF. CDR3 DNA sequence: TGCGCCAGCAGCTTGCTTGCAGGGGGGCAAGAGACCCAGTACTTC. The rearrangement uses TRBV5-1 and TRBJ2-5; maybe TRBD1 (7 bases). This CDR3 has 15 residues. Germline V gene lookup returns CDR1 SGHRS and CDR2 YFSETQ. Trimming shortened V by 1 base and J by 2 bases, and 12 bases separated the two germline ends. The full variable domain, completed using reference TRBV5-1 and TRBJ2-5, is KAGVTQTPRYLIKTRGQQVTLSCSPISGHRSVSWYQQTPGQGLQFLFEYFSETQRNKGNFPGRFSGRQFSNSRSEMNVSTLELGDSALYLCASSLLAGGQETQYFGPGTRLLVL.